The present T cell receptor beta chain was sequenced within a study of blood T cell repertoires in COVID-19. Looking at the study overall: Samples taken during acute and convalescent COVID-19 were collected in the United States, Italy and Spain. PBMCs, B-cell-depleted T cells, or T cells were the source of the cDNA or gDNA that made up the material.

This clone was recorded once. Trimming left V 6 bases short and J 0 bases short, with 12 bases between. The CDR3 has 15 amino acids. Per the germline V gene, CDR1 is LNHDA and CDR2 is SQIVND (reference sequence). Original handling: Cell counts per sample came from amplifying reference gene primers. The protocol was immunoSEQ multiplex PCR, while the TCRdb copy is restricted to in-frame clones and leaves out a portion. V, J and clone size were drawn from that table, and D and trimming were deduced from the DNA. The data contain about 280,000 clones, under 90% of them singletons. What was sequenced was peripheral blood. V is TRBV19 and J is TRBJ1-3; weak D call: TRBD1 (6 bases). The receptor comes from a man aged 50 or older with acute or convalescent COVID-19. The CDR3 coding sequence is TGTGCCAGTAGCCGGGACACCTTCTCTGGAAACACCATATATTTT. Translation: CASSRDTFSGNTIYF.